This T cell receptor (beta chain) was found in a study of CD8 T cells in Susac syndrome. Across the study: When their blood was taken, patients with Susac syndrome were therapy-naive, taking corticosteroids, or taking intravenous immunoglobulin alone.

The CDR3 has 16 amino acids. V lost 4 bases, J lost 4 bases, and 18 bases lay in between. In germline, CDR1 is SGHDN, CDR2 FVKESK. The diagnostic criteria were recently defined, and patients with Susac syndrome met them for definite or probable disease. TEMRA cells were FACS-enriched, with CD8+ and CD4+ T cells isolated negatively. The count of this clonotype is one. cDNA came from roughly 0.47 to 1 ug RNA primed by random hexamers. TCRdb processed the immunoSEQ multiplex PCR reads anew with MiXCR; each CDR3 protein has one entry. The sample contains about 150,000 distinct CDR3 sequences, approximately 94% of which appear only once.

The chain has TRBV14 and TRBJ2-3; D uncertain. The receptor's source is a human donor with Susac syndrome. The sample was CD4+ T cells from PBMCs. The CDR3 protein is CASSPPARASADTQYF. In DNA, the CDR3 is TGTGCCAGCAGCCCCCCCGCCCGGGCAAGCGCAGATACGCAGTATTTT. Full variable domain (rest looked up from reference TRBV14 and TRBJ2-3): EAGVTQFPSHSVIEKGQTVTLRCDPISGHDNLYWYRRVMGKEIKFLLHFVKESKQDESGMPNNRFLAERTGGTYSTLKVQPAELEDSGVYFCASSPPARASADTQYFGPGTRLTVL.